The text below deals with one TCR beta chain. After removal of 7 bases from V and 2 bases from J, the junction contained 14 bases not matched to a gene. This CDR3 has 16 residues. Germline CDR1 reads MDHEN; CDR2 reads SYDVKM. This record belongs to a study of cytotoxic CD8 clonotypes in ibrutinib-treated CLL. The overall study: Patient counts were over 9 relapsed/refractory, some 16 treatment-naive and 17 to 18 IGHV unmutated. Mean productive templates were about 260,000; mean productive rearrangements were around 90,000.

The sequencing depth, 1 in 200,000 to 1 in 1 million T cells, was the target. Produced via immunoSEQ multiplex PCR; TCRdb's table is partial and in-frame only. The table has approximately 320,000 clones, over 60% seen once. This sequence joins TRBV28 and TRBJ2-7; 7 nucleotides match TRBD1. The sequencing here drew on PBMCs, taken after 36 months of ibrutinib treatment. This receptor was obtained from a human donor with chronic lymphocytic leukemia. The DNA of the CDR3 is TGTGCCAGCAACTCCCCCGTGACAGGGTTAACCTACGAGCAGTACTTC. Translating gives CASNSPVTGLTYEQYF.